These T cell receptor beta chains were read from a single sample in a study of CD8+CD57+ T cells in acquired aplastic anemia. TCRdb passed the reads through MiXCR, listing each CDR3 protein once. Here the sample spans roughly 80,000 distinct CDR3 sequences, 40% to 50% being singletons. Sequenced input: sorted CD4+, CD8+, or CD8+CD57+ T cells (not recorded which) from PBMCs. These receptors all stem from a human donor in good health, serving as a control. The CDR3 runs from the conserved cysteine through the conserved F or W. The D gene is left open where the match is weak. Only some rows state a clone size, as once, few, many or a class for expanded clones.

j_gene: TRBJ2-7; d_gene: .; abundance: many; v_gene: TRBV6-1; CDR3nt: TGTGCCAGCAGTGAAGCAACTAGCAGAGACGAGCAGTACTTC; CDR3aa: CASSEATSRDEQYF
j_gene: TRBJ1-1; d_gene: .; abundance: many; v_gene: TRBV5-1; CDR3nt: TGCGCCAGCAGCACGGAACCAAGACCGGACACTGAAGCTTTCTTT; CDR3aa: CASSTEPRPDTEAFF
j_gene: TRBJ2-1; d_gene: .; abundance: .; v_gene: TRBV7-8; CDR3nt: TGTGCCAGCAGCTTACTCCGCTACAATGAGCAGTTCTTC; CDR3aa: CASSLLRYNEQFF
j_gene: TRBJ1-2; d_gene: .; abundance: .; v_gene: TRBV15; CDR3nt: TGTGCCACCAGCAGAGCCTCACAGGGCTTTGGCTACACCTTC; CDR3aa: CATSRASQGFGYTF
j_gene: TRBJ2-3; d_gene: .; abundance: .; v_gene: TRBV24-1; CDR3nt: TGTGCCACCAGTGATTCCGGGACGAGTTACACAGATACGCAGTATTTT; CDR3aa: CATSDSGTSYTDTQYF
j_gene: TRBJ2-5; d_gene: .; abundance: .; v_gene: TRBV9; CDR3nt: TGTGCCAGCAGCCCCCATTCCGACAGGCAAGAGACCCAGTACTTC; CDR3aa: CASSPHSDRQETQYF
j_gene: TRBJ2-5; d_gene: .; abundance: .; v_gene: TRBV7-2; CDR3nt: TGTGCCAGCAGCTTAATAGGAGGGCAGGGGGGGACCCAGTACTTC; CDR3aa: CASSLIGGQGGTQYF
j_gene: TRBJ2-7; d_gene: TRBD1; abundance: once; v_gene: TRBV10-3; CDR3nt: TGTGCCACCAAACCCGGGACAGACTACGAGCAGTACTTC; CDR3aa: CATKPGTDYEQYF
j_gene: TRBJ2-4; d_gene: .; abundance: few; v_gene: TRBV7-2; CDR3nt: TGTGCCAGCAGCCCGGGCCCGAGGGAGGCCCCCAAAAACATTCAGTACTTC; CDR3aa: CASSPGPREAPKNIQYF
j_gene: TRBJ1-2; d_gene: TRBD1; abundance: .; v_gene: TRBV7-9; CDR3nt: TGTGCCAGCAGCCACGGACAGGGGGCGAGTGGCTACACCTTC; CDR3aa: CASSHGQGASGYTF
j_gene: TRBJ2-7; d_gene: .; abundance: .; v_gene: TRBV27; CDR3nt: TGTGCCAGCACGCCCGGTATAGGGACCTACGAGCAGTACTTC; CDR3aa: CASTPGIGTYEQYF
j_gene: TRBJ1-2; d_gene: TRBD1; abundance: few; v_gene: TRBV7-9; CDR3nt: TGTGCCAGCCTCGACAGGGGAGGCTATGGCTACACCTTC; CDR3aa: CASLDRGGYGYTF
j_gene: TRBJ1-5; d_gene: .; abundance: .; v_gene: TRBV10-1; CDR3nt: TGCGCCAGCAGTGAGAGGCAGATCCACAATCAGCCCCAGCATTTT; CDR3aa: CASSERQIHNQPQHF